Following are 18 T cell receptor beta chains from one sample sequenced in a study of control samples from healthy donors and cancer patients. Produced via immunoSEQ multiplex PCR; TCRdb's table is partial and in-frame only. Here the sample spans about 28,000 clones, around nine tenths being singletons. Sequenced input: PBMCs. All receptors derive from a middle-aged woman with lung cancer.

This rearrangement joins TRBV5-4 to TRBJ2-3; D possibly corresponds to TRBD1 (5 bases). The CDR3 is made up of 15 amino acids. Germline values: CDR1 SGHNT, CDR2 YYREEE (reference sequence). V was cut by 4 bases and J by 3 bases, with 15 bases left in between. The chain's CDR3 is CASSNRQNPTDTQYF. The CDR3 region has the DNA TGTGCCAGCAGCAACCGACAGAACCCGACAGATACGCAGTATTTT.

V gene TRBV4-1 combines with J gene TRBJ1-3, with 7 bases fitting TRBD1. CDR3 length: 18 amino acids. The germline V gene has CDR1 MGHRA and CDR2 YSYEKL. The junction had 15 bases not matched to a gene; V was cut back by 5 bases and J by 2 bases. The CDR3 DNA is TGCGCCAGCAGCGAACTTCAATTAACAGGGGTGGCTGGAAACACCATATATTTT. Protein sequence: CASSELQLTGVAGNTIYF.

This chain's CDR3 is CAISVGGYTEAFF. In nucleotides, the CDR3 is TGTGCCATCAGTGTGGGCGGATACACTGAAGCTTTCTTT. The V and J genes are TRBV10-3 and TRBJ1-1; D remains ambiguous. V gave up 4 bases and J gave up 3 bases, with 9 bases separating them. Germline V gene data show CDR1 as ENHRY and CDR2 as SYGVKD. This CDR3 has 13 residues.

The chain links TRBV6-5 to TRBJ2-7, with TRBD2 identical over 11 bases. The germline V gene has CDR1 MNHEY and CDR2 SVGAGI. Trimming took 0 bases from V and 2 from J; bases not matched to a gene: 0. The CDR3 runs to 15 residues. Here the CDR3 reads CASSYSSGGAYEQYF. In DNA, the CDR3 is TGTGCCAGCAGTTACTCTAGCGGGGGGGCCTACGAGCAGTACTTC.

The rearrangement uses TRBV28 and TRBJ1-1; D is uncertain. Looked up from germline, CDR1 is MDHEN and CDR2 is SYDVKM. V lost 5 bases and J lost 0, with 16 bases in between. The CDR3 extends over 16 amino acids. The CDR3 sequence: CASSIPLLGMNTEAFF. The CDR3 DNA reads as TGTGCCAGCAGTATCCCCCTCCTGGGGATGAACACTGAAGCTTTCTTT. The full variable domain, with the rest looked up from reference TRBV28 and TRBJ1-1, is DVKVTQSSRYLVKRTGEKVFLECVQDMDHENMFWYRQDPGLGLRLIYFSYDVKMKEKGDIPEGYSVSREKKERFSLILESASTNQTSMYLCASSIPLLGMNTEAFFGQGTRLTVV.

CDR3 in amino acids: CASSPGGGYEQYF. The DNA of the CDR3 is TGTGCCAGCTCACCAGGGGGCGGCTACGAGCAGTACTTC. The chain carries TRBV18 and TRBJ2-7; TRBD1 is a possible D gene (6 bases). The CDR3 has 13 residues. Between the trimmed V and J ends, which lost 2 bases and 3 bases, there was a span of 8 bases. Per the germline V gene, CDR1 is KGHSH and CDR2 is LQKENI.

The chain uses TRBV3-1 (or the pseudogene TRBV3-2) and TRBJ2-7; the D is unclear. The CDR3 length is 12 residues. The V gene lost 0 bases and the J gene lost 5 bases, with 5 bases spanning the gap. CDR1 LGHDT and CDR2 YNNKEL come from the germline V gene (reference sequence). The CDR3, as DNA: TGTGCCAGCAGCCAAGATCAGGACGAGCAGTACTTC. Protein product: CASSQDQDEQYF.

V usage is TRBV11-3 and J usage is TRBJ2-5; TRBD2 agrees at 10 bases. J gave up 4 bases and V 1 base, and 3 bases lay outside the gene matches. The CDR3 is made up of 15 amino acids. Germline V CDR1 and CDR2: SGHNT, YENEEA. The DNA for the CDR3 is TGTGCCAGCAGCTTAGGGAGGACTAGCGGAGAGACCCAGTACTTC. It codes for CASSLGRTSGETQYF.

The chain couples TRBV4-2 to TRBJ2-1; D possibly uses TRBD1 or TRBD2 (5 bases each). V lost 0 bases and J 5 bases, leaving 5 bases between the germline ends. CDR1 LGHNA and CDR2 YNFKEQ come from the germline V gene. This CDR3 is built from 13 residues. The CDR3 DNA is TGTGCCAGCAGCCAAGAGGGGGACAATGAGCAGTTCTTC. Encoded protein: CASSQEGDNEQFF.

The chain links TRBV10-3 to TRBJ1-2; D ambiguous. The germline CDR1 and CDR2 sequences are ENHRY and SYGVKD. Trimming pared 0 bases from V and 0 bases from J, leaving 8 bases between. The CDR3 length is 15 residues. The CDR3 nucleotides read TGTGCCATCAGTGAGTCCCGGGAAGCTAACTATGGCTACACCTTC. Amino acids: CAISESREANYGYTF.

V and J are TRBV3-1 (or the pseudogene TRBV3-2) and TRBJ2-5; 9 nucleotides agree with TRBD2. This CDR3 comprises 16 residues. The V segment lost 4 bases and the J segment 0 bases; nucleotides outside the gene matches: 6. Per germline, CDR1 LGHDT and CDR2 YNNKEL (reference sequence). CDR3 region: CASSRRSGGNQETQYF. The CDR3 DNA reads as TGTGCCAGCAGCCGAAGGAGCGGGGGGAACCAAGAGACCCAGTACTTC.

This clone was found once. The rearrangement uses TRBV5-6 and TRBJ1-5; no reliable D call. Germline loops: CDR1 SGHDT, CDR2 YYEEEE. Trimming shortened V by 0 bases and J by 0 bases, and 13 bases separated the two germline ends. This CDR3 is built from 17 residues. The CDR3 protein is CASSLGSGRDSNQPQHF. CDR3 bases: TGTGCCAGCAGCTTGGGGTCTGGGAGAGATAGCAATCAGCCCCAGCATTTT.

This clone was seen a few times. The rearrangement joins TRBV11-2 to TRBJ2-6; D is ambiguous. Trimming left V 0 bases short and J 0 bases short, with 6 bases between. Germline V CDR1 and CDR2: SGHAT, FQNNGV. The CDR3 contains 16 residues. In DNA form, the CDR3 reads TGTGCCAGCAGCTTAGATATCCGCTCTGGGGCCAACGTCCTGACTTTC. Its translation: CASSLDIRSGANVLTF. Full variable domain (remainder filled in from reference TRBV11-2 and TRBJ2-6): EAGVAQSPRYKIIEKRQSVAFWCNPISGHATLYWYQQILGQGPKLLIQFQNNGVVDDSQLPKDRFSAERLKGVDSTLKIQPAKLEDSAVYLCASSLDIRSGANVLTFGAGSRLTVL.

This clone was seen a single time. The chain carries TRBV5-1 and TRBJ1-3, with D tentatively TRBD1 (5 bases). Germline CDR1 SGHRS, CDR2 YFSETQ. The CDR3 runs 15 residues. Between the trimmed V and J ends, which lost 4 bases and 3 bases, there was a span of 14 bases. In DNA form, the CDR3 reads TGCGCCAGCAGCGAATCCGGGACGGATGGAAACACCATATATTTT. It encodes CASSESGTDGNTIYF.

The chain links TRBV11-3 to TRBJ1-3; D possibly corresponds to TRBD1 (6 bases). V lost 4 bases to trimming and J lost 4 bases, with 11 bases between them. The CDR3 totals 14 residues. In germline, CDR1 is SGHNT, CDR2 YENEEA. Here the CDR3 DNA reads TGTGCCAGCAGCTCCCGGACAGCCGGAAACACCATATATTTT. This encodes CASSSRTAGNTIYF.

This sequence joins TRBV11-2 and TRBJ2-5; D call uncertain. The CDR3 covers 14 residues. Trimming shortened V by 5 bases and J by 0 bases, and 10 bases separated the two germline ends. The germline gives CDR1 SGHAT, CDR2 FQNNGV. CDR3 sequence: CASSRPSYQETQYF. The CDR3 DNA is TGTGCCAGCAGCCGGCCCTCCTACCAAGAGACCCAGTACTTC.

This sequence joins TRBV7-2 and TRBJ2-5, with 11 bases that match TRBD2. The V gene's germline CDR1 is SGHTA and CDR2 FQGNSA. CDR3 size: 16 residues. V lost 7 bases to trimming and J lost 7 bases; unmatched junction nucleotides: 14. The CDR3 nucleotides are TGTGCCAGCACCTCCCTGACTAGCGGGGATGTGGGGACCCAGTACTTC. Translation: CASTSLTSGDVGTQYF.

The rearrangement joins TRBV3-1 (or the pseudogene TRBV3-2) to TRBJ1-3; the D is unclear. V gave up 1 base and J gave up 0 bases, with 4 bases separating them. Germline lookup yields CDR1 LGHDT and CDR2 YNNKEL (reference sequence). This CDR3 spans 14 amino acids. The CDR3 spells CASSQASSGNTIYF. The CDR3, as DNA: TGTGCCAGCAGCCAAGCCAGCTCTGGAAACACCATATATTTT.